This T cell receptor beta chain emerged from a study of blood T cell repertoires in COVID-19. Study-wide context: Samples of COVID-19 (acute and convalescent) were obtained from the United States, Italy and Spain. In each case, the material was cDNA or gDNA derived from T cells, B-cell-depleted T cells, or PBMCs.

Original handling: Amplification of reference gene primers provided the estimated nucleated cell counts. Here immunoSEQ multiplex PCR was the method, and the copy in TCRdb shows in-frame clones only, minus some. D and trimming come from the DNA, and the V and J calls and clone size come from that table. The table includes fewer than 35,000 clones, 90% detected once. The junction had 13 bases not matched to a gene; V was cut back by 5 bases and J by 3 bases. The CDR3 is 17 residues long. CDR1 SGHTA and CDR2 FQGTGA come from the germline V gene. V gene TRBV7-3 combines with J gene TRBJ1-5; TRBD1 matches at 7 bases. This TCR was recovered from a human donor in a cohort sampled during active COVID-19. Sequenced material: peripheral blood. The CDR3 DNA is TGTGCCAGCAGCCCGGGATCTGGACAGGCTTACAATCAGCCCCAGCATTTT. Translation: CASSPGSGQAYNQPQHF.